What follows describes a single TCR beta chain. This PCR relied on a set of 60 Vbeta primers and 13 Jbeta primers. Sequencing used immunoSEQ multiplex PCR; TCRdb keeps in-frame clones, though not all of them. Among roughly 140,000 clones listed, approximately 71% were seen once. This CDR3 has 15 amino acids. Trimming took 4 bases from V and 5 from J; bases not matched to a gene: 10. Germline V gene sequence: CDR1 SGHAT, CDR2 FQNNGV. This sample stems from a study of cytomegalovirus exposure and HLA in healthy donors. The sequence came from a woman between 50 and 59 years old in good health and CMV-seronegative. Sequencing input: PBMCs. The chain employs TRBV11-2 and TRBJ1-1, with 7 bases lining up with TRBD1. Here the CDR3 reads CASSSSSGGWTEAFF. CDR3 DNA sequence: TGTGCCAGCAGCTCATCCTCAGGGGGGTGGACTGAAGCTTTCTTT.